This TCR beta chain was recorded in a study of cytomegalovirus exposure and HLA in healthy donors (dated by TCRdb to 2017 to 2019). As for the study more broadly: An earlier analysis of several hundred of the donors reported approximately 300 Gb of sequence data and around 120 million unique TCR beta sequences obtained from roughly 180 million T cells. About 280 gigabases of sequencing data and approximately 91 million unique TCR sequences made up an early release that covered 500 to 700 HLA-typed donors. Among the roughly 390 genotyped donors, about 83% belonged to the genetic ancestry cluster associated with self-reported Caucasian donors. The aim of the study was to test whether cataloging public T cell receptors could identify signatures of past pathogen exposure. The T cell repertoires of roughly 660 subjects were profiled by immunosequencing and related to cytomegalovirus serostatus. In addition to the first cohort of 650 to 750 subjects, a separate validation cohort of around 110 different subjects was used. To predict cytomegalovirus infection status, the study combined high-throughput TCR immunosequencing, statistical association of individual TCRs with disease status, and machine learning. A later analysis re-examined previously published TCR beta repertoires from about 700 donors and added high-resolution HLA genotyping to investigate patterns of TCR occurrence. Rather than drawing on any new phenotypic data, the later analysis identified candidate immune exposures from TCR beta sequences and the way those sequences occurred across donors. To decide whether each TCR beta V gene segment behaved as functional or pseudogenic, an earlier analysis of some 540 of the donors relied on high-throughput TCR beta sequencing. Donor age, sex, ethnicity and CMV serostatus were collected together with the repertoire data. In a later genetic analysis, genome-wide SNP genotypes for about 55% of the roughly 700 donors were used, and that subset was treated as a discovery cohort. Every repertoire in the discovery cohort had been generated on one and the same sequencing platform. HLA typing included class I and class II loci at four-digit resolution. Typing coverage varied by locus: roughly 629-640 donors for A, B, C, DRB1 and DQB1; approximately 520 for DQA1; approximately 570 for DPA1; 450 to 480 for DPB1. Because of strong linkage in the cohort, five DR-DQ haplotypes were treated as single units for association and clustering. Among around 400 genotyped donors of the cohort, an average of 235,054 unique TCR beta nucleotide sequences were sequenced per donor, approximately 20% of them non-productive. What the study reported, not specific to this receptor: The study gave a list of about 170 TCR beta chains associated with cytomegalovirus. Because the 87-base-pair reads could not distinguish some IMGT-functional V segments, including TRBV6-2 and TRBV6-3, those segments were excluded. According to the authors, the approach could potentially be generalized to other disease states and immunological phenotypes. A cluster of highly shared sequence variants was judged likely to represent a technical artifact of the sequencing pipeline. The classifier was reported to diagnose cytomegalovirus status with high specificity and sensitivity in both the original and validation cohorts. A further reported finding was that TCR beta sequences accurately predicted the HLA-A and HLA-B alleles for most subjects in the first cohort. A later analysis found that TCR association rates varied across HLA loci, with DRB1 alleles showing the most associated TCRs and HLA-C alleles the fewest. In a later genetic analysis, a missense DCLRE1C variant was associated with V-gene and J-gene trimming of TCR beta chains, and the association was replicated in an independent cohort. An earlier analysis of approximately 500 of the donors showed that most TCR beta V segments appeared in productive rearrangements either about 87% or about 30% of the time, which broadly matched IMGT annotations. Specific HLA alleles were associated with 15,000 to 20,000 TCR beta sequences at a false discovery rate of 0.05 in a later analysis. A later analysis found that HLA-associated TCR beta chains were more clonally expanded and had lower generation probabilities than equally common non-associated chains. Fewer than 20 rarely observed V segments, including chromosome 9 orphons, were excluded from the earlier analysis of some 590 of the donors because counts were too low. The only immune exposure information available for the cohort was CMV serostatus. Most TCR sequences were observed very rarely across donors, whereas some public TCRs were present in many individuals. According to a later genetic analysis, donors in an Asian-associated ancestry cluster had fewer N-insertions in productive TCRs than the roughly 670-donor mean. In vitro tests confirmed that a few of the cytomegalovirus-associated TCR beta chains recognize cytomegalovirus antigens. Several of the top co-occurrence clusters appeared to be linked to parvovirus B19, influenza, CMV and Epstein-Barr virus, according to a later analysis. Sequencing depth was assumed to be roughly uniform across donors in the presence/absence analyses, though that assumption may not hold. Because HLA typing was missing for some donors at each locus, association tests included only the typed subset. When HLA alleles, especially DR and DQ, strongly co-occurred, attributing TCR associations to individual alleles was difficult. Only TCR beta chains were sequenced in this cohort, and the absence of alpha or paired-chain data limited detectable features. A later analysis found that most CMV-associated TCR beta chains appeared HLA-restricted, with HLA associations seemingly driven largely by CMV exposure. Correlated functional status among segregating V segments might reflect linkage disequilibrium, but an unknown experimental factor could not be ruled out.

V was cut back by 3 bases and J by 0 bases, leaving a gap of 9 bases between them. Reading the germline V gene (reference sequence) gives CDR1 LNHDA and CDR2 SQIVND. Measured from the cysteine to the phenylalanine, the CDR3 is 15 residues long. The entry retains the CDR3 DNA only, 45 bases that are in frame from base 1. In total, roughly 670 healthy bone marrow donors made up the cohort. At the time of sampling, every cohort member was nominally healthy, though immune exposures that went unrecorded were likely present. The donor tested CMV seronegative, placing the donor among the 350 to 400 seronegative members of the cohort. Each donor provided a peripheral blood sample, and peripheral blood mononuclear cells were used for TCR beta sequencing. Genomic DNA extraction from the blood cell samples was performed with the Qiagen DNeasy Blood Extraction Kit. Library prep was done by the immunoSEQ multiplex PCR assay. For the multiplex PCR, a mixture combining 60 forward primers for TCR Vbeta segments and 13 reverse primers for TCR Jbeta segments was used. Amplification of the CDR3 region of rearranged TCR beta genes was performed with a multiplex PCR assay on genomic DNA. The Illumina HiSeq System was used to sequence the amplified TCR beta libraries as 87-base-pair reads. In the original analysis: Across the 600 to 700 repertoires, a later analysis counted 78 million or so unique TCR beta chains, approximately 10 million of which were shared by at least two donors. Raw reads were error-corrected and collapsed into unique sequences with a nearest-neighbor algorithm that merged closely related sequences to remove PCR and sequencing errors. Alignment of CDR3 sequences to IMGT reference sequences was used to assign V, D and J gene segments. For a sequence to be retained, a match of at least six nucleotides was required to both a V gene segment and a J gene segment. Rearrangements were called productive when the CDR3 lacked stop codons and stayed in frame with V and J; all others were non-productive. Following IMGT convention, CDR3 was defined as the stretch from the second conserved V-encoded cysteine up to the conserved J-encoded phenylalanine. Sequences without an unambiguous match to a single V gene segment were excluded from the earlier analysis of a few hundred of the donors. In an earlier analysis of around 600 of the donors, V segments were called functional above 56.7% productive rearrangements and were called segregating when the between-donor standard deviation exceeded 5%. A statistical classification framework was developed to diagnose cytomegalovirus status using the catalog of TCR beta chain sequences. V and J gene assignment, in a later analysis, came from comparing TCR nucleotide sequences with IMGT/GENE-DB human TR gene sequences. Using the TCRdist pipeline, a later analysis assigned CDR3 sequences along with most-parsimonious VDJ recombination scenarios. In a later analysis, every TCR beta chain was defined by the combination of its CDR3 amino acid sequence and its V-gene family, and reads without a unique V-gene family were dropped. To address suspected cross-contamination and a sequencing artifact, a later analysis removed approximately 600 highly shared, low-generation-probability nucleotide sequences. For each public chain, a later analysis derived a clonal expansion index from normalized ranks of inferred template counts within each repertoire. Generation probabilities in a later analysis came from a VDJ recombination model fitted to out-of-frame rearrangements, and those results were checked against IGoR. Hypergeometric tests were used in a later analysis to score TCR-TCR, TCR-HLA and TCR-CMV co-occurrence, with a repertoire-size bias correction applied to the TCR pairs. False discovery rates were estimated in a later analysis by permuting HLA or CMV assignments 20 times. In a later analysis, co-occurring TCRs were grouped using DBSCAN, with TCRdist sequence similarity added in when clustering inside HLA-allele-positive subsets. Co-occurrence clustering excluded repertoires with fewer than 30,000 or more than 120,000 public chains, plus five with anomalous nucleotide sharing. Here the immuneACCESS table is served through TCRdb, limited to in-frame sequences with V and J called. Missing clones are a known gap in these copies; in checked studies unresolved V genes cover under half, and the rest lacks a known reason. The DNA gave D and trimming, while V, J and clone size come from that table. The sample table holds tens of thousands of clones, of which around 80% were seen once. The ten largest clones represent around 0.96% of the sample.

As to this clone: Its binding antigen is unknown. No base quality information exists; no much larger clone differs at one position.

The clonotype comes from a male donor in good health and CMV-seronegative. The sequencing sample was made of PBMCs. The chain joins TRBV19 to TRBJ1-5, with TRBD1 perhaps the D gene, on 5 matching bases. The CDR3 reads as follows: CASSISGYSNQPQHF. The nucleotide sequence reads as follows: TGTGCCAGTAGTATTTCAGGGTATAGCAATCAGCCCCAGCATTTT. Supplemented by the reference TRBV19 and TRBJ1-5 proteins around the CDR3, the complete variable domain is DGGITQSPKYLFRKEGQNVTLSCEQNLNHDAMYWYRQDPGQGLRLIYYSQIVNDFQKGDIAEGYSVSREKKESFPLTVTSAQKNPTAFYLCASSISGYSNQPQHFGDGTRLSIL.